Listed below are T cell receptor beta chains from one sample, sequenced in a study of PD-1 blockade in classical Hodgkin lymphoma. This table comes from immunoSEQ multiplex PCR, and its TCRdb copy is limited to in-frame clones, with some not included. The top ten clones hold approximately 12% of a sample with around 96,000 clones, over 70% of them seen once. Material: peripheral blood mononuclear cells (PBMCs), obtained at baseline. The receptors stem from a human donor with classical Hodgkin lymphoma. The conserved cysteine and the conserved F or W are not part of the CDR3 here. The D gene is left open where the match is weak.

V gene,J gene,D gene,CDR3 protein
TRBV10-1,TRBJ1-2,NA,ASSETSRYGYT
TRBV6-1,TRBJ1-4,NA,ASSFPGYGEKLF
TRBV13,TRBJ1-1,NA,ASSTTSDRNTEAF
TRBV10-1,TRBJ2-7,NA,ASRRGAVV
TRBV28,TRBJ2-1,NA,ASSLRLESAEQF
TRBV19,TRBJ2-1,TRBD2,ASSLLAGGEQF
TRBV10-3,TRBJ2-7,NA,AISGTYEQY
TRBV6-1,TRBJ1-1,NA,ASSLYRVEAF
TRBV5-8,TRBJ2-2,NA,ASKRDRAGELF
TRBV4-2,TRBJ2-2,TRBD2,ASSLGLAEGGELF
TRBV18,TRBJ2-3,NA,ASSPRGAGTDTQY
TRBV10-3,TRBJ2-2,TRBD2,AIKLAGGTLNTGELF
TRBV11-2,TRBJ1-2,NA,ASSLEPTAGRYGYT
TRBV7-6,TRBJ2-2,NA,ASSFNSFLTGELF
TRBV5-1,TRBJ2-7,NA,ASSLETSGAYEQY
TRBV4-2,NA,NA,ASSRAGDYEQY
TRBV5-5,TRBJ2-1,NA,ASSERQEGYNEQF
TRBV10-3,TRBJ2-2,NA,AISERQADGELF
TRBV2,TRBJ1-4,NA,ASGPFATNEKLF
TRBV7-8,TRBJ2-5,TRBD2,ASSSGTSGPRTQY
TRBV7-2,TRBJ2-2,NA,ASSLAGSVGELF
TRBV6-5,TRBJ1-5,NA,ASTPSGGQPQH
TRBV5-4,TRBJ2-3,NA,ASSLAKSVNTQY
TRBV19,TRBJ2-1,TRBD2,ASSALAGRSYNEQF
TRBV5-1,TRBJ1-2,NA,ASSLGLLGYGYT
TRBV6-6,TRBJ2-7,NA,ASRSGTSTYEQY
TRBV19,TRBJ2-7,TRBD2,ASRPGGGNYEQY
TRBV4-1,TRBJ2-1,TRBD2,ASSQSVFISGSRNEQF
TRBV7-2,TRBJ1-1,NA,ASSLGGTMNTEAF
TRBV27,TRBJ2-1,NA,ASTPRGSSYNEQF
TRBV5-4,TRBJ2-5,NA,ASSFRGRETQY